This T cell receptor (beta chain) was profiled in a study of Graves' ophthalmopathy and Graves' hyperthyroidism. There are many counts of this clonotype. No antigen is known for it. The authors amplified TCR beta CDR3 regions, and they did so from RNA transcripts for repertoire sequencing. In the first round, RT-PCR was carried out with HTBI primers, and a multiplex PCR formed the second round. One entry per CDR3 protein, called by TCRdb with MiXCR from the multiplex PCR reads. The sample lists hundreds of thousands of distinct CDR3 sequences, roughly 21% seen once, with roughly 3% in the top ten. V gave up 0 bases and J gave up 1 base; unmatched junction bases: 8. The germline V gene has CDR1 DFQATT and CDR2 SNEGSKA (reference sequence). CDR3 size: 16 residues. Among the exclusions were patients with other autoimmune diseases, uncontrolled infections, pregnancy or lactation. General study findings and limits: With 70.59% sensitivity and approximately 72% specificity, the model predicted ophthalmopathy progression. From stable hyperthyroidism, ophthalmopathy was separated by a 13-signature model with 85% to 90% sensitivity and 80% to 82% specificity. The authors also found most expanded thyroid clonotypes above 0.001 frequency in blood.

What was sequenced was peripheral blood. This chain uses TRBV20-1 with TRBJ2-5, with 7 bases lining up with TRBD2. This clonotype was sampled from a woman aged 18-29 years with stable Graves' hyperthyroidism. In DNA form, the CDR3 reads TGCAGTGCTAGAGATGGCGCTAGCGGACTCCAAGAGACCCAGTACTTC. It specifies CSARDGASGLQETQYF.